The T cell receptor (beta chain) under discussion was sequenced for a study of Graves' ophthalmopathy and Graves' hyperthyroidism. General study results and limits: Blood also held most thyroid clonotypes expanded above 0.001 frequency.

Germline V CDR1 and CDR2: MNHNS, SASEGT. The CDR3 runs 14 residues. For repertoire sequencing, the TCR beta CDR3 regions were amplified from RNA transcripts. In the first round, RT-PCR was carried out with HTBI primers, and a multiplex PCR formed the second round. MiXCR, run by TCRdb on the multiplex PCR reads, gives a single entry per CDR3 protein. The table shows about 370,000 distinct CDR3 sequences, with around 17% occurring only once. In the case of this clonotype: The antigen is undetermined. A junction boundary mismatches the germline segment, possibly from a read error.

The chain couples TRBV6-1 to TRBJ1-1; a weak D match, TRBD1 (6 bases). The sample taken for sequencing was peripheral blood. The receptor's source is a woman aged 18-29 years with Graves' ophthalmopathy. CDR3 in DNA: TGTGCCAGCAGTGTGGACAGAAGTTACACTGAAGCTCTCTTT. Translating gives CASSVDRSYTEALF.